Presented here are 19 T cell receptor beta chains from one specimen sequenced in a study of cytomegalovirus exposure and HLA in healthy donors. It was with 60 Vbeta and 13 Jbeta primers that the PCR ran. The data were produced by immunoSEQ multiplex PCR, yet TCRdb's version contains in-frame clones alone and is incomplete. The profile shows around 74,000 clones, 70% to 85% of them singletons. The specimen was PBMCs. These receptors came from a man aged 25-45 years in good health and CMV-seronegative.

The J gene is TRBJ1-5, the V gene TRBV27; a possible D gene is TRBD1 (6 bases). The germline V and J ends were trimmed by 6 bases and 4 bases, with 16 bases remaining between them. Looked up from germline, CDR1 is MNHEY and CDR2 is SMNVEV (reference sequence). The CDR3 is 15 residues long. The CDR3 DNA follows: TGTGCCAGCAGGACACAGGGATCTTTGAATCAGCCCCAGCATTTT. Translated, it gives CASRTQGSLNQPQHF.

The chain uses TRBV5-6 and TRBJ2-3; TRBD1 might be the D (7 bases). The CDR3 totals 11 residues. Germline V gene lookup returns CDR1 SGHDT and CDR2 YYEEEE. Deletions cut 4 bases from V and 12 bases from J, with 12 bases between. The CDR3 DNA sequence: TGTGCCAGCAGCCAGGGGGGACGTCAGTATTTT. Protein: CASSQGGRQYF.

The V gene is TRBV4-2, the J gene TRBJ2-3; maybe TRBD1 (6 bases). From germline, CDR1 is LGHNA and CDR2 YNFKEQ. The V gene lost 3 bases and the J gene lost 4 bases, with 17 bases spanning the gap. The CDR3 consists of 16 residues. The CDR3 spells CASSQDRTTDADTQYF. Here the CDR3 DNA reads TGTGCCAGCAGCCAGGACAGAACTACCGACGCAGATACGCAGTATTTT.

The rearrangement uses TRBV7-2 and TRBJ1-5; D ambiguous. Trimming pared 3 bases from V and 9 bases from J, leaving 9 bases between. The germline V gene has CDR1 SGHTA and CDR2 FQGNSA. The CDR3 runs to 12 residues. This CDR3 is CASSFPQSPQHF. The CDR3 nucleotides are TGTGCCAGCAGCTTTCCCCAATCGCCCCAGCATTTT.

The table lists this clone with a few counts. This CDR3 is CASSKGRTEAFF. The CDR3 DNA is TGTGCCAGCAGTAAGGGGCGGACTGAAGCTTTCTTT. The V call is TRBV6-5, the J call TRBJ1-1, with TRBD1 as a possible D gene (5 bases). The CDR3 contains 12 residues. V was shortened by 5 bases and J by 5 bases, with 9 bases between the two germline ends. Germline values: CDR1 MNHEY, CDR2 SVGAGI.

This chain connects TRBV29-1 to TRBJ1-2; TRBD1 matches at 7 bases. V lost 3 bases and J lost 7; bases outside the gene matches: 11. This CDR3 has 14 amino acids. Germline values: CDR1 SQVTM, CDR2 ANQGSEA. The CDR3 loop reads CSVDRSGQERGYTF. The CDR3 nucleotides read TGCAGCGTTGATCGATCCGGACAGGAACGTGGCTACACCTTC.

Remarks on this clone: Germline is not matched at one junction end, which may reflect a read error. V is TRBV6-5 and J is TRBJ2-5, with D tentatively TRBD1 (6 bases). The CDR3 is 15 amino acids. In germline, CDR1 is MNHEY, CDR2 SVGAGI. The DNA for the CDR3 is TGTCCCAGCAGAAAGGGGGAAGCCCCTCAAGAGACCCAGTACTTC. Translation: CPSRKGEAPQETQYF.

V gene TRBV6-1 combines with J gene TRBJ1-5, with a tentative D call TRBD1 (5 bases). The CDR3 contains 16 residues. V was shortened by 1 base and J by 8 bases, with 18 bases between the two germline ends. Germline CDR1 MNHNS, CDR2 SASEGT. The DNA for the CDR3 is TGTGCCAGCAGTGAAGGGGGGGGAGGTCACATCGAGCCCCAGCATTTT. This codes for CASSEGGGGHIEPQHF.

This chain uses TRBV29-1 with TRBJ2-3, with D maybe TRBD1 (6 bases). Germline V gene data show CDR1 as SQVTM and CDR2 as ANQGSEA. This CDR3 spans 14 amino acids. With 7 bases removed from V and 2 bases from J, the gap between germline ends came to 16 bases. DNA for the CDR3: TGCAGCGCTTCCCAGGGGTTTGTCACAGATACGCAGTATTTT. This gives the protein CSASQGFVTDTQYF.

This chain joins TRBV13 and TRBJ2-7; TRBD2 aligns across 10 bases. This CDR3 spans 15 amino acids. CDR1 and CDR2 (germline): PRHDT, FYEKMQ (reference sequence). V dropped 6 bases and J dropped 2; count of bases not matched to a gene: 7. Written as DNA, the CDR3 is TGTGCCAGCAGTTTACTAGCGGGGAACCCCTACGAGCAGTACTTC. Its protein product is CASSLLAGNPYEQYF.

This clone was counted a single time. J is TRBJ2-2 and V is TRBV4-2, with a weak D call TRBD2 (6 bases). This CDR3 is built from 18 residues. V was clipped by 6 bases and J by 2 bases, with 22 bases between them. The germline gives CDR1 LGHNA, CDR2 YNFKEQ. The CDR3 nucleotides are TGTGCCAGCAGATACCCACGTTCGGGGACTCCCAACACCGGGGAGCTGTTTTTT. Its translation is CASRYPRSGTPNTGELFF.

The V gene is TRBV30, the J gene TRBJ1-5; no definite D call. V lost 5 bases, J lost 10 bases, and 15 bases lay in between. This CDR3 comprises 12 residues. Per germline, CDR1 GTSNPN and CDR2 SVGIG (reference sequence). Written as DNA, the CDR3 is TGTGCCTGGGCAGGCCCAGGCTCACCCCAGCATTTT. Protein sequence: CAWAGPGSPQHF.

This chain connects TRBV5-1 to TRBJ2-2; 11 nucleotides match TRBD2. The CDR3 has 15 residues. CDR1 SGHRS and CDR2 YFSETQ come from the germline V gene. V trimming: 6 bases; J trimming: 5 bases; junction bases outside the gene matches: 6. The DNA for the CDR3 is TGCGCCAGCACCACTAGCGGGAGTCGGACCGGGGAGCTGTTTTTT. Translation: CASTTSGSRTGELFF.

The chain employs TRBV7-9 and TRBJ2-3; 7 nucleotides line up with TRBD2. The CDR3 runs 16 residues. Germline V gene lookup returns CDR1 SEHNR and CDR2 FQNEAQ (reference sequence). V shed 0 bases and J 0 bases; nucleotides not matched to a gene: 3. The CDR3 DNA reads as TGTGCCAGCAGCTTAGCTCTAGCGGCTAGCACAGATACGCAGTATTTT. It is translated as CASSLALAASTDTQYF. Full variable domain (remainder filled in from reference TRBV7-9 and TRBJ2-3): DTGVSQNPRHKITKRGQNVTFRCDPISEHNRLYWYRQTLGQGPEFLTYFQNEAQLEKSRLLSDRFSAERPKGSFSTLEIQRTEQGDSAMYLCASSLALAASTDTQYFGPGTRLTVL.

This chain joins TRBV27 and TRBJ1-2; D call uncertain. V gave up 6 bases and J gave up 3 bases, with 17 bases separating them. CDR3 length: 15 residues. Per the germline V gene, CDR1 is MNHEY and CDR2 is SMNVEV (reference sequence). The CDR3 region has the DNA TGTGCCAGCAGCCCCGCGAGATCGGGAGACTATGGCTACACCTTC. Encoded protein: CASSPARSGDYGYTF.

The chain recombines TRBV5-6 with TRBJ2-3; TRBD1 aligns across 7 bases. The V and J ends lost 2 bases and 0 bases, in that order; junction bases with no gene match: 3. The CDR3 loop spans 15 amino acids. Germline CDR1 SGHDT, CDR2 YYEEEE. The CDR3 sequence is CASSFGDSSTDTQYF. The CDR3 DNA sequence: TGTGCCAGCAGCTTCGGGGACAGCAGCACAGATACGCAGTATTTT.

This sequence joins TRBV7-9 and TRBJ2-6; 8 bases are a match to TRBD1. The CDR3 totals 18 residues. With V trimmed by 5 bases and J by 0 bases, 9 bases remained unmatched. CDR1 and CDR2 (germline): SEHNR, FQNEAQ (reference sequence). DNA for the CDR3: TGTGCCAGCAGCGCGCCCGACAGGGGAACCTCTGGGGCCAACGTCCTGACTTTC. This sequence encodes CASSAPDRGTSGANVLTF.

V is TRBV19 and J is TRBJ2-5; D may be TRBD2 (6 bases). In germline, CDR1 is LNHDA, CDR2 SQIVND (reference sequence). The CDR3 has 14 amino acids. V was trimmed by 7 bases and J by 3 bases, leaving 15 bases between them. This CDR3 reads CASTQGGKEETQYF. The CDR3 DNA follows: TGTGCCAGTACGCAGGGAGGAAAAGAAGAGACCCAGTACTTC.

The gene calls are TRBV4-3 and TRBJ2-3, with D possibly TRBD1 on 6 matching bases. Germline V CDR1 and CDR2: LGHNA, YSLEER. The CDR3 has 14 amino acids. The ends were cut back, 1 base at V and 4 bases at J, with 9 bases in the middle. CDR3 residues: CASSQARGSDTQYF. In DNA form, the CDR3 reads TGCGCCAGCAGCCAAGCCAGGGGATCAGATACGCAGTATTTT.